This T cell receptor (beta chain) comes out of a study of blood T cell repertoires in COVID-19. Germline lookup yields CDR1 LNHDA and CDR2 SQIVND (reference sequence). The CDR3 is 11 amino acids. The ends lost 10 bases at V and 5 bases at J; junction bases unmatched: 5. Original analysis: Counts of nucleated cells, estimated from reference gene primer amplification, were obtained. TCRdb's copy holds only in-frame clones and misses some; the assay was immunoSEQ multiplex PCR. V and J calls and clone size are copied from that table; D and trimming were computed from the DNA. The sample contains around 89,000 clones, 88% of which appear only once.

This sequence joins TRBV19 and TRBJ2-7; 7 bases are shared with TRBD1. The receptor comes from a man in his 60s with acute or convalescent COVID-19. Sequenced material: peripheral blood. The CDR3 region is CATRQGDEQYF. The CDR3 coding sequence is TGTGCCACCCGACAGGGCGACGAGCAGTACTTC.